This TCR beta chain was sequenced for a study of blood T cell repertoires in COVID-19. Study overall: Samples taken during acute and convalescent COVID-19 were collected in the United States, Italy and Spain. T cells, B-cell-depleted T cells, or PBMCs supplied cDNA or gDNA.

Original handling: Nucleated cell number was recorded as an estimate derived from reference gene primer amplification. Measured with immunoSEQ multiplex PCR; TCRdb has only the in-frame clones, and not every one. V and J calls and clone size are as listed in that table; D and trimming were resolved from the DNA. In the table there are 200,000 to 250,000 clones, 86% of which are singletons. V lost 6 bases and J lost 8; bases outside the gene matches: 10. This CDR3 contains 15 residues. The germline CDR1 and CDR2 sequences are MNHNY and SVGAGI (reference sequence). The chain is built from TRBV6-6 and TRBJ1-4, with 9 positions matching TRBD1. This clonotype was sampled from a woman aged 55-69 years who had recovered from COVID-19. Sequencing was done on a sample of peripheral blood. CDR3 amino acids: CASRTTGQGQEKLFF. The CDR3 coding sequence is TGTGCCAGCAGAACGACGGGACAGGGTCAGGAAAAACTGTTTTTT.